The rows below give T cell receptor beta chains drawn from one sample of a study of OX40 agonist ivuxolimab in advanced cancers. The table came from immunoSEQ multiplex PCR; TCRdb's copy has only in-frame clones and leaves some out. The repertoire holds some 74,000 clones, around 80% seen once, with around 5% in the top ten. The material sequenced was CD4+ or CD8+ T cells sorted from blood, taken in a trial of the OX40 agonist ivuxolimab. These receptors were collected from an adult with an advanced solid tumor such as melanoma, head and neck, liver or kidney cancer. Each CDR3 is given without its conserved first and last residue.

cdr3_length,j_call,v_call,cdr3_aa
13,TRBJ2-2,TRBV7-3,ASSPGTGYTGELF
13,TRBJ1-3,TRBV5-1,ASSLGTGGGNTIY
12,TRBJ1-2,TRBV2,ASSRDKVFYGYT
14,TRBJ1-2,TRBV28,ASSLVGPGYNYGYT
13,TRBJ2-5,TRBV4-1,ASSPSPEKQETQY
12,TRBJ2-3,TRBV10-3,AISPGGSTDTQY
13,TRBJ2-7,TRBV19,ASSIRVQPPYEQY
13,TRBJ1-1,TRBV28,ATELRQGLNTEAF
10,TRBJ1-2,TRBV19,ASSSAGYGYT
8,TRBJ2-5,TRBV6-1,ATDRETQY
11,TRBJ2-7,TRBV19,ASSILAGNEQY
14,TRBJ1-1,TRBV21-1,ASSKCTGGVNTEAF
13,TRBJ2-3,TRBV7-6,ASAYPGLAGDTQY
14,TRBJ2-5,TRBV6-5,ASSYSRTGHQETQY
13,TRBJ2-3,TRBV5-1,ASSMPSGYTDTQY
9,TRBJ1-2,TRBV20-1,SAILGYGYT
16,TRBJ2-3,TRBV25-1,ASSERGRVGTSGDTQY
14,TRBJ1-1,TRBV6-5,ASSYSSSGGDTEAF
12,TRBJ2-7,TRBV5-6,ASSPADGAREQY
11,TRBJ1-1,TRBV29-1,SVRAPPNTEAF
12,TRBJ2-2,TRBV5-6,ASSLRMNTGELF
14,TRBJ1-6,TRBV9,ASSPHHLGDKSGLH
13,TRBJ2-3,TRBV7-3,ASRPTGGSTDTQY
13,TRBJ2-5,TRBV7-6,ASSLPRQGAETQY
17,TRBJ1-4,TRBV6-1,ASSEAPPGYRGSNEKLF
12,TRBJ2-5,TRBV10-3,AIKGGGSSETQY
13,TRBJ2-3,TRBV10-3,AISGTSGSADTQY
11,TRBJ2-4,TRBV5-1,ASSTGAGNIQY
16,TRBJ2-5,TRBV5-4,ASSLRVHGQGAGETQY
12,TRBJ2-7,TRBV18,ASSAGQGSPEQY
11,TRBJ2-2,TRBV27,ASSRENTGELF
13,TRBJ1-1,TRBV6-5,ASSYSRGWATEAF
12,TRBJ1-4,TRBV5-1,ASSPGTGNEKLF
10,TRBJ2-7,TRBV5-4,ASSSDAYEQY
11,TRBJ1-2,TRBV7-2,ASSLGGGVGYT
13,TRBJ2-2,TRBV19,ASSRRGTNTGELF
13,TRBJ1-2,TRBV10-3,AISEPHGTGDGYT
13,TRBJ2-3,TRBV5-5,ASSRTSGSTDTQY
13,TRBJ1-2,TRBV6-6,ASSYRGLANYGYT
12,TRBJ1-4,TRBV7-9,AITGGRANEKLF
12,TRBJ2-5,TRBV7-2,ASSYRIPGGTQY
12,TRBJ1-2,TRBV29-1,SVVYGDTNYGYT
13,TRBJ2-3,TRBV11-2,ASSPGRGGQDTQY
14,TRBJ1-4,TRBV5-4,ASSFNRGATNEKLF
9,TRBJ1-1,TRBV28,ASSSYTEAF
12,TRBJ1-1,TRBV5-1,ASSAGTANTEAF